The following is a TCR beta chain sequence with its context. These data come from a study of blood T cell repertoires in COVID-19. In the study overall: Researchers got acute and convalescent COVID-19 samples from the United States, Italy and Spain. In each case, the material was cDNA or gDNA derived from T cells, B-cell-depleted T cells, or PBMCs.

Original methodology: Estimation of nucleated cell counts relied on the amplification of reference gene primers. The method was immunoSEQ multiplex PCR; TCRdb's version includes in-frame clones alone and lacks a portion of them. The V and J calls and the clone size are those of that table, but D and trimming were determined from the DNA. This sample has tens of thousands of clones, with approximately 86% found just once. The V gene lost 5 bases and the J gene lost 8 bases, with 19 bases spanning the gap. This CDR3 is 14 amino acids long. Germline CDR1 is SGHDT and CDR2 is YYEEEE. V is TRBV5-6 and J is TRBJ1-1, with D perhaps TRBD1 (6 bases). The clonotype originates from a human donor in a cohort sampled during active COVID-19. The sequenced sample consisted of peripheral blood. The CDR3 reads CASSNRVGHYEAFF. CDR3 sequence (DNA): TGTGCCAGCAGTAACAGGGTGGGTCATTACGAAGCTTTCTTT.